Shown below are 13 T cell receptor beta chains from a single sample sequenced in a study of blood T cell repertoires in COVID-19. TCRdb keeps only in-frame clones here, not all; method: immunoSEQ multiplex PCR. The table has over 100,000 clones, 86% seen once. Sequencing was done on a sample of peripheral blood. These receptors were obtained from a man aged 40-50 years with acute or convalescent COVID-19.

This clone was seen a single time. The genes are TRBV19 and TRBJ1-1; possible D gene TRBD1, 5 bases. V dropped 8 bases and J dropped 4 bases, with 11 bases sitting between them. Germline loops: CDR1 LNHDA, CDR2 SQIVND (reference sequence). CDR3 size: 12 residues. CDR3 DNA: TGTGCCAGTTTGGGTAGGGGCACTGAAGCTTTCTTT. Amino acids: CASLGRGTEAFF.

The V and J genes are TRBV6-2 or TRBV6-3 and TRBJ1-6; 7 positions match TRBD1. The CDR3 is made up of 15 amino acids. The V segment lost 6 bases and the J segment 7 bases; nucleotides outside the gene matches: 9. Germline V gives CDR1 MNHEY, CDR2 SVGEGT. The CDR3 DNA reads TGTGCCAGCAGCACGAGAGGGACAGTGAATTCACCCCTCCACTTT. As protein: CASSTRGTVNSPLHF.

Of note for this clone: At one end, the junction sequence differs from germline, possibly due to a read error. The chain links TRBV2 to TRBJ2-2; D not certain. Looked up from germline, CDR1 is SNHLY and CDR2 is FYNNEI. The CDR3 loop spans 14 amino acids. The CDR3 region has the DNA TGTGCCAGCAGCGAAGACTTTAACACCGGGGAGCTGTTTTTT. It specifies CASSEDFNTGELFF.

Points on this clone: Because the CDR3's place on the DNA is in doubt, the DNA is left out and the CDR3 is given as listed by TCRdb. The chain uses TRBV10-3 and TRBJ1-3; the D call in the table, TRBD1, was not verified against the DNA. From its first to its last residue, the CDR3 has 17 amino acids. The germline V gene has CDR1 ENHRY and CDR2 SYGVKD. The CDR3 protein is CAISEGFGPGTGNTIYF.

This clone was seen only once. The chain employs TRBV21-1 and TRBJ2-7; TRBD2 is the table's D call, not checked against the DNA. TRBV21-1 is classified as a pseudogene. The CDR3 sequence is 18 residues long. Here the CDR3 DNA reads TGTGCCAGCAGCAAAGTCACTACTAGCGGGACTAGCTCCTACGAGCAGTACTTC. The encoded protein is CASSKVTTSGTSSYEQYF.

This clone was seen just once. The chain uses TRBV6-5 and TRBJ1-1; 7 nucleotides agree with TRBD1. Trimming took 7 bases from V and 0 from J; bases not matched to a gene: 5. CDR1 and CDR2 from the germline V gene are MNHEY and SVGAGI. The CDR3 runs to 14 residues. CDR3 in amino acids: CASIRGQLNTEAFF. The CDR3 nucleotides are TGTGCCAGCATTAGGGGACAGTTGAACACTGAAGCTTTCTTT.

The chain uses TRBV30 and TRBJ2-2, with 9 positions matching TRBD2. Germline CDR1 is GTSNPN and CDR2 is SVGIG (reference sequence). This CDR3 comprises 17 residues. With 1 base clipped from V and 6 bases from J, the junction kept 12 bases outside the gene matches. The CDR3 region is CAWSAGGSGSPAGELFF. CDR3 bases: TGTGCCTGGAGTGCCGGGGGTAGCGGGAGTCCTGCCGGGGAGCTGTTTTTT.

This chain uses TRBV5-6 with TRBJ2-7; D is undetermined. The CDR3 is 12 amino acids. The germline CDR1 and CDR2 sequences are SGHDT and YYEEEE. V lost 0 bases and J 2 bases, leaving 3 bases between the germline ends. The CDR3 nucleotides are TGTGCCAGCAGCTTGGGTACCTACGAGCAGTACTTC. It translates to CASSLGTYEQYF.

The chain employs TRBV5-1 and TRBJ1-2; 7 nucleotides match TRBD1. J gave up 4 bases and V 0 bases, and 3 bases lay outside the gene matches. Germline V lookup: CDR1 SGHRS, CDR2 YFSETQ. This CDR3 contains 14 residues. The CDR3 here is CASSLDGTVYGYTF. DNA for the CDR3: TGCGCCAGCAGCTTGGACGGGACAGTCTATGGCTACACCTTC.

The chain employs TRBV7-2 and TRBJ2-5, with TRBD1 as a possible D gene (5 bases). V gave up 5 bases and J gave up 5 bases, with 12 bases separating them. This CDR3 has 13 amino acids. Germline V CDR1 and CDR2: SGHTA, FQGNSA. The CDR3 protein is CASSDSSRETQYF. The CDR3 DNA reads TGTGCCAGCAGCGACAGTTCTCGTGAGACCCAGTACTTC. The full variable domain, rest sourced from reference TRBV7-2 and TRBJ2-5, is GAGVSQSPSNKVTEKGKDVELRCDPISGHTALYWYRQSLGQGLEFLIYFQGNSAPDKSGLPSDRFSAERTGGSVSTLTIQRTQQEDSAVYLCASSDSSRETQYFGPGTRLLVL.

This rearrangement joins TRBV15 to TRBJ1-2, with D unresolved. Germline values: CDR1 LNHNV, CDR2 YYDKDF (reference sequence). The V end was cut by 0 bases, the J end by 6 bases, with 17 bases between. CDR3 length: 16 residues. CDR3 region: CATSRDPPGQVNGYTF. The CDR3 DNA sequence: TGTGCCACCAGCAGAGATCCTCCAGGTCAGGTTAATGGCTACACCTTC.

This clone was recorded only once. The V call is TRBV11-2, the J call TRBJ1-2; possibly TRBD1 for D (5 bases). Trimming took 6 bases from V and 4 from J, leaving 21 bases between them. The CDR3 covers 16 residues. Per germline, CDR1 SGHAT and CDR2 FQNNGV. CDR3 sequence: CASRAPFRGGSYGYTF. DNA for the CDR3: TGTGCCAGCAGGGCTCCATTTAGGGGCGGGAGCTATGGCTACACCTTC.

The chain couples TRBV12-3 or TRBV12-4 to TRBJ1-5; 8 nucleotides match TRBD1. V was clipped by 7 bases and J by 4 bases; unmatched bases: 3. The CDR3 runs to 13 residues. CDR3 region: CASNRGGNQPQHF. CDR3 nucleotides: TGTGCCAGCAACAGGGGGGGAAATCAGCCCCAGCATTTT.